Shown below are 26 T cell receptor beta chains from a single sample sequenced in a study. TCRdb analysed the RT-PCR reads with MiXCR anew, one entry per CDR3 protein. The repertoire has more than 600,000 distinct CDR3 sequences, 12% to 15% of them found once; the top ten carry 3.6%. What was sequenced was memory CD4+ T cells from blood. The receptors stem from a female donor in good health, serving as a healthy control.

DNA for the CDR3: TGCGCCAGCAGCTTGAGCGAGAGAGGGGACACTGAAGCTTTCTTT. Protein: CASSLSERGDTEAFF. V is TRBV5-1 and J is TRBJ1-1; perhaps TRBD1 as D (5 bases). Trimming shortened V by 1 base and J by 3 bases, and 13 bases separated the two germline ends. Germline CDR1 SGHRS, CDR2 YFSETQ. The CDR3 totals 15 residues.

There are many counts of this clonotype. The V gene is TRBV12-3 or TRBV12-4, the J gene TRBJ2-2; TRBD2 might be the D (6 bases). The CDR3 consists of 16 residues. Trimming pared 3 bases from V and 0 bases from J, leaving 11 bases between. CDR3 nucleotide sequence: TGTGCCAGCAGTTTCGCACGACTAGCGAACACCGGGGAGCTGTTTTTT. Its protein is CASSFARLANTGELFF.

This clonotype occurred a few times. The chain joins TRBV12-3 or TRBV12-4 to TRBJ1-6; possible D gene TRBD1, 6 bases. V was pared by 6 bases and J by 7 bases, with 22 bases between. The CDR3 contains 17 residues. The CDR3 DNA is TGTGCCAGCAGCAGTAGATTCACAGGGTCTCCAAATTCACCCCTCCACTTT. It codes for CASSSRFTGSPNSPLHF.

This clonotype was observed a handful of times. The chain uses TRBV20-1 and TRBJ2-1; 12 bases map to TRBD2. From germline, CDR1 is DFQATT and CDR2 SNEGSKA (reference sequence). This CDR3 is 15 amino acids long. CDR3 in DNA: TGCCAACCCTATAGCCCTAGCGGGGGGGCCAATGAGCAGTTCTTC. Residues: CQPYSPSGGANEQFF.

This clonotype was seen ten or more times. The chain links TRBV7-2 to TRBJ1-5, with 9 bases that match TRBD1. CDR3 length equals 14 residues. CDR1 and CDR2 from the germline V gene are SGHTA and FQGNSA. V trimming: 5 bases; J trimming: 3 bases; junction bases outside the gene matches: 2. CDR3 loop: CASSRDRDNQPQHF. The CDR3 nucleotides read TGTGCCAGCAGCCGGGACAGGGACAATCAGCCCCAGCATTTT.

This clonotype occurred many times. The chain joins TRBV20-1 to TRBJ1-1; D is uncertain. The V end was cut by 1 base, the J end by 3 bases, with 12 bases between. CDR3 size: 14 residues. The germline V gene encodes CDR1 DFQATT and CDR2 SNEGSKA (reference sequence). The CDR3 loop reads CSARGPGGDTEAFF. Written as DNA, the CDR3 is TGCAGTGCTAGAGGGCCCGGCGGGGACACTGAAGCTTTCTTT.

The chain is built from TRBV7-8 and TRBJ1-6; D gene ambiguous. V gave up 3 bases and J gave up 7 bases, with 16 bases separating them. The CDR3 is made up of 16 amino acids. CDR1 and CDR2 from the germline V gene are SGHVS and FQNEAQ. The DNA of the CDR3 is TGTGCCAGCAGCTTGGGTCTAACTCTAACAAATTCACCCCTCCACTTT. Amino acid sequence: CASSLGLTLTNSPLHF.

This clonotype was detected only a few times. The CDR3 nucleotides are TGTGCCACCAGTGACATTAACAGGGAGAACACTGAAGCTTTCTTT. Amino acids: CATSDINRENTEAFF. This chain links TRBV24-1 with TRBJ1-1, with D maybe TRBD1 (6 bases). Between the trimmed V and J ends, which lost 4 bases and 1 base, there was a span of 12 bases. Germline loops: CDR1 KGHDR, CDR2 SFDVKD. The CDR3 is 15 amino acids.

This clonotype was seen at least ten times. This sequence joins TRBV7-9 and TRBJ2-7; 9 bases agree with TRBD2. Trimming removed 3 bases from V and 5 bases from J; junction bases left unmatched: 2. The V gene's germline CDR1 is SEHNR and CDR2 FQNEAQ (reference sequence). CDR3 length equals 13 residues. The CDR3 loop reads CASSFSGSHEQYF. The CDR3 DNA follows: TGTGCCAGCAGCTTTAGCGGGAGCCACGAGCAGTACTTC.

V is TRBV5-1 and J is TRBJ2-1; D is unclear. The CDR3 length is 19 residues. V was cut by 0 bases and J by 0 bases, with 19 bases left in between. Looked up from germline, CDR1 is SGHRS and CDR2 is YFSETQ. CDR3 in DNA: TGCGCCAGCAGCTTGGCGATTTCCCCTACACCAAACTCCTACAATGAGCAGTTCTTC. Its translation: CASSLAISPTPNSYNEQFF.

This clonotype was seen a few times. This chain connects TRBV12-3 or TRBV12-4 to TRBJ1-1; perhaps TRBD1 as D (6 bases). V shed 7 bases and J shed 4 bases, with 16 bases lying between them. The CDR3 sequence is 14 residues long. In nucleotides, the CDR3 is TGTGCCAGCAAACTACAACAGGGCATCACTGAAGCTTTCTTT. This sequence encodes CASKLQQGITEAFF.

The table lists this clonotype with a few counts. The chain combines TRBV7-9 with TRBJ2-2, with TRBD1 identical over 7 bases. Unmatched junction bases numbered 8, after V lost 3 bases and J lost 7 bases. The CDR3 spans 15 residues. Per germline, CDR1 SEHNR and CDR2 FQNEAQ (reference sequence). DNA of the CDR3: TGTGCCAGCAGCTTGCGGACAGGTCAGGGCGGGGAGCTGTTTTTT. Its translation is CASSLRTGQGGELFF. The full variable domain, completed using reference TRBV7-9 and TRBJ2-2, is DTGVSQNPRHKITKRGQNVTFRCDPISEHNRLYWYRQTLGQGPEFLTYFQNEAQLEKSRLLSDRFSAERPKGSFSTLEIQRTEQGDSAMYLCASSLRTGQGGELFFGEGSRLTVL.

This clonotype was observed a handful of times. Here the CDR3 reads CASSLTPGLAGYEQYF. In nucleotides, the CDR3 is TGCGCCAGCAGCTTAACCCCGGGACTAGCGGGGTACGAGCAGTACTTC. The V and J genes are TRBV5-1 and TRBJ2-7; 13 bases align to TRBD2. The CDR3 extends over 16 amino acids. Germline V CDR1 and CDR2: SGHRS, YFSETQ. After removal of 2 bases from V and 4 bases from J, the junction contained 6 bases not matched to a gene.

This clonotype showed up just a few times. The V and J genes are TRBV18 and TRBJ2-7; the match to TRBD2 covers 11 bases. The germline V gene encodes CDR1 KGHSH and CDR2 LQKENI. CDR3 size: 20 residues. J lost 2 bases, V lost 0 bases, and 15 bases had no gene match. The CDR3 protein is CASSPPHQGGLAATTYEQYF. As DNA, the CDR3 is TGTGCCAGCTCACCACCTCATCAGGGGGGACTAGCGGCCACGACCTACGAGCAGTACTTC.

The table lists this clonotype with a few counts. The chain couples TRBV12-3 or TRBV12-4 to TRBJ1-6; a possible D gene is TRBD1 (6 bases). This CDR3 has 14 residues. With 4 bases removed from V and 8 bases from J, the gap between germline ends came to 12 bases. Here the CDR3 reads CASSYRVHDSPLHF. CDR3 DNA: TGTGCCAGCAGTTACAGGGTACACGATTCACCCCTCCACTTT.

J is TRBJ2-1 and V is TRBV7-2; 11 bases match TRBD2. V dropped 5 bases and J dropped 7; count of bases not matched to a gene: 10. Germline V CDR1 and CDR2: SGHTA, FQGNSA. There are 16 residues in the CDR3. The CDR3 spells CASSLGASGRQNEQFF. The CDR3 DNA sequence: TGTGCCAGCAGCCTGGGGGCTAGCGGGAGGCAGAATGAGCAGTTCTTC.

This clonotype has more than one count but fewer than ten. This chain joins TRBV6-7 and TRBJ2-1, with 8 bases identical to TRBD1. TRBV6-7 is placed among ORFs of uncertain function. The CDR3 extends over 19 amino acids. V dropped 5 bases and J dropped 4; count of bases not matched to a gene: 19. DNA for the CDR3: TGTGCCAGCAGTCAGCTGGGGTTTAAGGACAGGGAATCTTACAATGAGCAGTTCTTC. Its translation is CASSQLGFKDRESYNEQFF.

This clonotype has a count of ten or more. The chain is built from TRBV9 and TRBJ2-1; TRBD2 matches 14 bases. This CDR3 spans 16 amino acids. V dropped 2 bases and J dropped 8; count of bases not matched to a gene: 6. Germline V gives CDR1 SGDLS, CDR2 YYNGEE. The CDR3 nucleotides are TGTGCCAGCAGCGTCCGACTAGCGGGGGGGGTCGATGAGCAGTTCTTC. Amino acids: CASSVRLAGGVDEQFF.

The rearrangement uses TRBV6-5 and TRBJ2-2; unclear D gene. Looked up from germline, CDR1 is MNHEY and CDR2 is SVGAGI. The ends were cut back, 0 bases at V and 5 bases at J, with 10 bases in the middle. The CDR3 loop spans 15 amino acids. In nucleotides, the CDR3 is TGTGCCAGCAGTTACTCGATAATGAGGACCGGGGAGCTGTTTTTT. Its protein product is CASSYSIMRTGELFF.

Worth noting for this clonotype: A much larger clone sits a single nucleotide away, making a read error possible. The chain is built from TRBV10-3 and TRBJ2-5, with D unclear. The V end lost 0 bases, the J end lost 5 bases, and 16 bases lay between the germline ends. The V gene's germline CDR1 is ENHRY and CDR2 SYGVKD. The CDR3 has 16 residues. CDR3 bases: TGTGCCATCAGTGAGTCGATGTCGACCGAGCAGGAGACCCAGTACTTC. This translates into CAISESMSTEQETQYF.

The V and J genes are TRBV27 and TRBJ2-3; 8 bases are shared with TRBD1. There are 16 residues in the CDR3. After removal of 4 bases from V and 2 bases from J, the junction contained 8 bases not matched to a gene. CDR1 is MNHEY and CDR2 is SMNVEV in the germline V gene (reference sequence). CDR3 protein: CASSSTDRVFTDTQYF. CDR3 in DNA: TGTGCCAGCAGTTCGACGGACAGGGTCTTCACAGATACGCAGTATTTT.

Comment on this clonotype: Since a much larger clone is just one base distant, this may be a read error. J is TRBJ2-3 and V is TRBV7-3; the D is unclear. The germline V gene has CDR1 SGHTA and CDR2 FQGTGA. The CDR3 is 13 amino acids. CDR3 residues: CANSLTSADTQYF. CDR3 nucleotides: TGTGCCAACAGCTTAACGAGTGCAGATACGCAGTATTTT.

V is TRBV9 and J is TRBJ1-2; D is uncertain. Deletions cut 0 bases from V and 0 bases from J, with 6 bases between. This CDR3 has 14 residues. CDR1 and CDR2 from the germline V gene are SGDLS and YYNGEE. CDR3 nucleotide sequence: TGTGCCAGCAGCGTAGGGGTTACTAACTATGGCTACACCTTC. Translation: CASSVGVTNYGYTF. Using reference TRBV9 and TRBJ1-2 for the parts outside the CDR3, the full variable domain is DSGVTQTPKHLITATGQRVTLRCSPRSGDLSVYWYQQSLDQGLQFLIQYYNGEERAKGNILERFSAQQFPDLHSELNLSSLELGDSALYFCASSVGVTNYGYTFGSGTRLTVV.

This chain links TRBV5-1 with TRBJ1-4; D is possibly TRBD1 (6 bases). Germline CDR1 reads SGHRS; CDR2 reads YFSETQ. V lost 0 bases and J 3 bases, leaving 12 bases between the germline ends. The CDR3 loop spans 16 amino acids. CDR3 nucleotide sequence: TGCGCCAGCAGCTTGGTGCCGGGGGCGGCTAATGAAAAACTGTTTTTT. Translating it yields CASSLVPGAANEKLFF.

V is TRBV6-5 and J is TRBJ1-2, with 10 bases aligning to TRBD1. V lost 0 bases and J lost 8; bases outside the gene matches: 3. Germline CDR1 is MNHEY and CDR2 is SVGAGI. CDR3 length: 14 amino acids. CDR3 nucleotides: TGTGCCAGCAGTTACTCCGGGACAGGGGCAGGCTACACCTTC. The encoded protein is CASSYSGTGAGYTF.

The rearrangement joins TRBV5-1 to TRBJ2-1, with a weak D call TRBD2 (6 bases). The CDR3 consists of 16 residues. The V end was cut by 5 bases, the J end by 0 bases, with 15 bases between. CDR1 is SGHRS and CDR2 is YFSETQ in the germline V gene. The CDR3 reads CASRYSGTSSYNEQFF. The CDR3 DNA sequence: TGCGCCAGCAGATATAGCGGCACTAGCTCCTACAATGAGCAGTTCTTC.